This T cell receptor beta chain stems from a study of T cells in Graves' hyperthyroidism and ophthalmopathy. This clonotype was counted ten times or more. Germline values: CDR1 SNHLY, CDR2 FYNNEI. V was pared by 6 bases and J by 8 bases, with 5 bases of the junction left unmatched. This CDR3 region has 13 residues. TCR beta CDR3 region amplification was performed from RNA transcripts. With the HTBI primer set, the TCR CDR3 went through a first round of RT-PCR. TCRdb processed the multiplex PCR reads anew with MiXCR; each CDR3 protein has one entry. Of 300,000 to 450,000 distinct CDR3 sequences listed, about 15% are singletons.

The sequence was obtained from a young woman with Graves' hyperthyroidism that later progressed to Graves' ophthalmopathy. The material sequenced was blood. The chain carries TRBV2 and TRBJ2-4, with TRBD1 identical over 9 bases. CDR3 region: CASRTHRGHIQYF. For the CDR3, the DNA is TGTGCCAGCAGGACTCACAGGGGGCACATTCAGTACTTC. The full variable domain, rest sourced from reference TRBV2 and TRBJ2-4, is EPEVTQTPSHQVTQMGQEVILRCVPISNHLYFYWYRQILGQKVEFLVSFYNNEISEKSEIFDDQFSVERPDGSNFTLKIRSTKLEDSAMYFCASRTHRGHIQYFGAGTRLSVL.